This T cell receptor beta chain originates from a study of CD8 T cells in Susac syndrome. Random hexamers were used to reverse transcribe an amount of roughly 0.5 to 1 ug RNA. TCRdb independently ran MiXCR on the immunoSEQ multiplex PCR reads; one entry per CDR3 protein. The sample shows 110,000 to 150,000 distinct CDR3 sequences, roughly 94% of them seen only once. The CD8+ and CD4+ T cells were isolated magnetically using a negative isolation approach, whereas the TEMRA cells were enriched by FACS. The receptor was derived from a human donor in good health. Specimen: CD8+ T cells from PBMCs.

The CDR3 is CATSRGVGTSGSYEQYF. CDR3 coding DNA: TGTGCCACCAGCAGAGGGGTGGGGACTAGCGGCTCCTACGAGCAGTACTTC. The V gene is TRBV15, the J gene TRBJ2-7, with 11 nucleotides matching TRBD2. Trimming removed 1 base from V and 0 bases from J; junction bases left unmatched: 5. This CDR3 is built from 17 residues. From germline, CDR1 is LNHNV and CDR2 YYDKDF (reference sequence).